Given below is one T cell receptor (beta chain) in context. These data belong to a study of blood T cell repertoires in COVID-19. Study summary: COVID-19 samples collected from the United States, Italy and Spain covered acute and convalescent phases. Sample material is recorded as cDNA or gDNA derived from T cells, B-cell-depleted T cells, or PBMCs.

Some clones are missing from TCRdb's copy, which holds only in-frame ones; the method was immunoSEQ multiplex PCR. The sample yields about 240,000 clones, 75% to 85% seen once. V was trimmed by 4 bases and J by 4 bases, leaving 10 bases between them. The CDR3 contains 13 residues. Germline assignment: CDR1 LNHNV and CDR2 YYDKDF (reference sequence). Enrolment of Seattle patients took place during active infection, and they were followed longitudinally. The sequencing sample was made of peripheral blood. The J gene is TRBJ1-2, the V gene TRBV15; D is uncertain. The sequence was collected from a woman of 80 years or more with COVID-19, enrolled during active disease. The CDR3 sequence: CATSTSDSYGYTF. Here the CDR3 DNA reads TGTGCCACCAGCACGAGTGATAGCTATGGCTACACCTTC.